This T cell receptor (beta chain) was obtained from a study of blood T cells in healthy people across ages (dated by TCRdb to between 2015 and 2016). Looking at the study overall: In model experiments, roughly one uniquely barcoded TCR beta cDNA molecule per two T cells was captured by template switching. The study measured age-related changes in TCR beta repertoire diversity using deep sequencing normalized with unique cDNA molecular identifiers. The donors were split into four age groups: young (average about 15 years), middle-aged (more than 35), aged (more than 60) and long-lived (under 90). To avoid experimental bias, donors of different ages were randomly spread across the sequencing lanes. The study analyzed two additional independent replicas of 1 million unique cDNA reads from the same blood draw for two donors, one aged 18 to 30 and one aged 80 or older. Study-wide conclusions, independent of this receptor: Because donor CMV infection status was unknown, age-related changes in expanded clonotypes were potentially confounded. Compared with the aged group, the long-lived group had more naive CD4+ T cells, fewer expanded clones and increased TCR diversity, suggesting age selection. Estimates of total diversity from one million sequenced T cells were regarded as lower bounds and underestimates. As age increased, observed TCR beta diversity per million T cells dropped in a roughly linear way, and a significant reduction was already evident by age about 40. Conclusive comparison of naive and antigen-experienced compartments was prevented by the profiling of bulk unsorted PBMCs. A strong correlation was found between observed TCR beta diversity and the percentage of naive T cells measured by flow cytometry.

The CDR3 has 18 amino acids, counting the end cysteine and phenylalanine. Just CDR3 DNA is preserved here, 54 bases in frame from base 1. According to the germline V gene, CDR1 reads MNHEY and CDR2 reads SVGAGI. V trim: 0 bases; J trim: 6 bases; unmatched bases: 7. Library preparation was by 5' RACE. Instrument on record: Illumina HiSeq 2500. A second PCR of about 7 to 12 cycles was performed with a sample-barcoded 5' primer and a J-beta primer mix. A unique molecular identifier was introduced onto each TCR beta cDNA molecule by a template-switch 5' adaptor carrying 12 random nucleotides. At least 2.5 million CDR3-containing paired-end reads were obtained from each sample. The Mint cDNA synthesis kit, primed by a TRBC-specific oligonucleotide, was used to synthesize first-strand cDNA from all RNA. Following uracil-DNA glycosylase treatment, all cDNA underwent a first 18-cycle PCR with the universal primers M1SS and BC2_uni_R. The original methods were these. For normalization, 1 million high-quality reads, each with a distinct molecular identifier, were randomly selected from each sample. Instead of being binned into consensus sequences, reads with shared molecular identifiers were discarded. MiTCR, with a Q25 quality threshold and the strictest error-elimination algorithm, was used for CDR3 identification, clonotype clustering and error correction. Lower-bound total TCR beta diversity was estimated with a nonparametric unseen species model using Euler transformation. TCRdb trimmed public reads at Q25 via fastp, called clones via MiXCR and kept in-frame beta chains. Rows are combined by CDR3 protein, so each entry shows the most common genes and DNA. TCRdb, not the original authors, processed these V and J calls. The sample yields some 1.7 million distinct CDR3 sequences; under 30% were counted once. The top ten clones comprise about 7.7% of the sample.

As for this clonotype: Its target antigen remains unknown. A much larger clone lies one base from this, so it may be a read error.

The roughly 39 donors, aged roughly 6 to 95 years, were systemically healthy Caucasian individuals from Russia. Each donor gave around 9 milliliters of peripheral blood, collected into EDTA-treated Vacutainer tubes. PBMCs were isolated by Ficoll-Paque density-gradient centrifugation, with at least 6.5 million obtained per sample. Trizol reagent was used to extract total RNA from PBMCs, with at least 6 micrograms per sample. Naive CD45RAhigh/CD27high T cell percentages were measured by flow cytometry on a PBMC aliquot from every donor. The chain was built from TRBV6-5 and TRBJ2-1, with 14 bases aligning to TRBD2. The specimen was blood. The clonotype was recovered from a woman younger than 45 in good health. The nucleotide sequence is TGTGCCAGCAGTTACTCCCGGACTAGCGGGAGGACCTGCAATGAGCAGTTCTTC. This encodes CASSYSRTSGRTCNEQFF.